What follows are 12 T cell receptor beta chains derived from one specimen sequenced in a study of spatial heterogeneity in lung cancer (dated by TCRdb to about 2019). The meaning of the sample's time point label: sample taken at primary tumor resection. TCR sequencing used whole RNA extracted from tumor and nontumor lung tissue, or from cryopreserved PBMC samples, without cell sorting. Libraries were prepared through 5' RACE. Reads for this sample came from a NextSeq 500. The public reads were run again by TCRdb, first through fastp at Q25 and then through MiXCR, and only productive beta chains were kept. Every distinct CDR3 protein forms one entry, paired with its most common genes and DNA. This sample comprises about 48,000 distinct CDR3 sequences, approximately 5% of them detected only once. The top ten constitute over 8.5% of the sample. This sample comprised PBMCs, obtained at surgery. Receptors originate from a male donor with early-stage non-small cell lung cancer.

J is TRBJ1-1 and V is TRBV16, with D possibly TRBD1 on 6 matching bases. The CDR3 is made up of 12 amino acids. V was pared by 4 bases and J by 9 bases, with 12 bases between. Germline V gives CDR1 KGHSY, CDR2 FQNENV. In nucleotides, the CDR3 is TGTGCCAGCAGCCCCGGGGGCTGGAAAGCTTTCTTT. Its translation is CASSPGGWKAFF.

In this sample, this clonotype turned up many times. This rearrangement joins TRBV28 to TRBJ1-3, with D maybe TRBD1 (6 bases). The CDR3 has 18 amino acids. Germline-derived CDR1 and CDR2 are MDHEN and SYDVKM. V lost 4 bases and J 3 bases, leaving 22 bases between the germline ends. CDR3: CASSSPFRGGAGGNTIYF. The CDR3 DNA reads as TGTGCCAGCAGTTCCCCCTTTCGGGGGGGGGCAGGTGGAAACACCATATATTTT. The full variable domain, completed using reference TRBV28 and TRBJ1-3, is DVKVTQSSRYLVKRTGEKVFLECVQDMDHENMFWYRQDPGLGLRLIYFSYDVKMKEKGDIPEGYSVSREKKERFSLILESASTNQTSMYLCASSSPFRGGAGGNTIYFGEGSWLTVV.

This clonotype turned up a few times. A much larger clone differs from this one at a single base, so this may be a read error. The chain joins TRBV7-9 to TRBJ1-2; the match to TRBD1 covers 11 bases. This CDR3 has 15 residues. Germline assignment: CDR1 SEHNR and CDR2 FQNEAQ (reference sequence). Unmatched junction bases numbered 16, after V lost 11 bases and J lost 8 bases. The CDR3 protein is CAGDSVGQGATGYTF. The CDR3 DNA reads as TGTGCCGGCGACTCCGTTGGACAGGGGGCGACGGGCTACACCTTC.

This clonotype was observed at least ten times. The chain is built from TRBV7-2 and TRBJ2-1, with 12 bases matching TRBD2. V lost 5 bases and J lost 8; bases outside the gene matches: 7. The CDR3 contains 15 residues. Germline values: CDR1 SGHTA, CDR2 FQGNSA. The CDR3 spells CASSPWTSGTYEQFF. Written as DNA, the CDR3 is TGTGCCAGCAGCCCGTGGACTAGCGGGACATATGAGCAGTTCTTC.

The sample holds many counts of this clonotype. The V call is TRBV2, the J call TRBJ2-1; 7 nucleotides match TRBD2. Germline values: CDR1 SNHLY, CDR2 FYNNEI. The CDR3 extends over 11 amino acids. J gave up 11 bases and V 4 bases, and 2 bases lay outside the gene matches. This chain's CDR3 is CASSVREKQFF. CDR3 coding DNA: TGTGCCAGCAGTGTGCGGGAGAAGCAGTTCTTC.

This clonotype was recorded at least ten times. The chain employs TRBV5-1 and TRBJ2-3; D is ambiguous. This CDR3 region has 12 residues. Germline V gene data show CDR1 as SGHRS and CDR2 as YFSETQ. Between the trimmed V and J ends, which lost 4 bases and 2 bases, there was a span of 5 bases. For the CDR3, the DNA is TGCGCCAGCAGCCCTCACACAGATACGCAGTATTTT. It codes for CASSPHTDTQYF.

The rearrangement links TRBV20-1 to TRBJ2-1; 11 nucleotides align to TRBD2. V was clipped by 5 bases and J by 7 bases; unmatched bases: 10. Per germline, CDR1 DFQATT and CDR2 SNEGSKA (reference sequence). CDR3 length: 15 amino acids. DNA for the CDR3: TGCAGTGCTGGGGGGACACTAGCGGGAGTAAATGAGCAGTTCTTC. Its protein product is CSAGGTLAGVNEQFF.

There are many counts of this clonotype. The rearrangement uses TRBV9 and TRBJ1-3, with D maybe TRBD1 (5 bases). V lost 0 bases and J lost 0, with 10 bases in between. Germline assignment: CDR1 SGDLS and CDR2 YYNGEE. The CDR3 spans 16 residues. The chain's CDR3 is CASSVDPQGSGNTIYF. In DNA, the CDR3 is TGTGCCAGCAGCGTAGACCCCCAGGGCTCTGGAAACACCATATATTTT.

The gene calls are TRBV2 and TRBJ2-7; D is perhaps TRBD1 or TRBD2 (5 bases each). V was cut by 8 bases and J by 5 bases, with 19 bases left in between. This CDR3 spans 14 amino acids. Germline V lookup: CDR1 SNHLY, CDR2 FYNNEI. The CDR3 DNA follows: TGTGCCAGCCGACCGATCGAAGGGGAGAACGAGCAGTACTTC. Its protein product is CASRPIEGENEQYF.

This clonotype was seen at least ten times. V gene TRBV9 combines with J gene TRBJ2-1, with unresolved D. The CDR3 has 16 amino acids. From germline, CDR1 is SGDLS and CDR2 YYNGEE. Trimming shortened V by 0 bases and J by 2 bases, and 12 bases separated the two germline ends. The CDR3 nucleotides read TGTGCCAGCAGCGTAGAAGATCGGGTTGCCTACAATGAGCAGTTCTTC. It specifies CASSVEDRVAYNEQFF.

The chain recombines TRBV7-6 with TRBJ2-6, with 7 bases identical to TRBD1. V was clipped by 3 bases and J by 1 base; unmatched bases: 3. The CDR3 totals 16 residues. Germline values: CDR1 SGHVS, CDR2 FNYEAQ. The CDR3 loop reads CASSLTGPSGANVLTF. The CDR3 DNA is TGTGCCAGCAGCTTGACAGGGCCGTCTGGGGCCAACGTCCTGACTTTC.

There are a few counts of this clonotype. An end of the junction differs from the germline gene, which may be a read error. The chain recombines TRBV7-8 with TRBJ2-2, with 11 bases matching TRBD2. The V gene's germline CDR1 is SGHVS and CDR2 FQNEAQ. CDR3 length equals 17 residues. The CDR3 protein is CASSLAGGVRNTGELFF. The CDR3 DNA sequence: TGTGCCAGCAGCCTAGCGGGAGGTGTCAGAAACACCGGGGAGCTGTTTTTT.